The 11 T cell receptor beta chains below come from one sample, sequenced in a study of OX40 agonist ivuxolimab in advanced cancers. The data were produced by immunoSEQ multiplex PCR, yet TCRdb's version contains in-frame clones alone and is incomplete. The table includes around 66,000 clones, less than 85% detected once. The sample here was CD4+ or CD8+ T cells sorted from blood, taken in a trial of the OX40 agonist ivuxolimab. The receptors were gathered from an adult with an advanced solid tumor such as melanoma, head and neck, liver or kidney cancer.

The genes are TRBV19 and TRBJ1-2; possibly TRBD1 for D (6 bases). Trimming shortened V by 3 bases and J by 7 bases, and 18 bases separated the two germline ends. Germline assignment: CDR1 LNHDA and CDR2 SQIVND (reference sequence). The CDR3 length is 15 residues. The CDR3: CASSIQTGSGGGYTF. The CDR3 DNA is TGTGCCAGTAGTATTCAGACAGGTTCAGGAGGTGGCTACACCTTC.

This clone occurred once. J is TRBJ1-5 and V is TRBV7-2; D remains unclear. CDR3 size: 14 residues. Germline lookup yields CDR1 SGHTA and CDR2 FQGNSA. V was pared by 0 bases and J by 0 bases, with 3 bases between. CDR3 DNA sequence: TGTGCCAGCAGCTTAGCGGCTAGCAATCAGCCCCAGCATTTT. Residues: CASSLAASNQPQHF.

This chain joins TRBV18 and TRBJ2-2; D is undetermined. V lost 6 bases to trimming and J lost 6 bases, with 8 bases between them. CDR3 size: 12 residues. Germline V gene lookup returns CDR1 KGHSH and CDR2 LQKENI. CDR3 region: CASSLDPGELFF. CDR3 in DNA: TGTGCCAGCTCTCTGGACCCCGGGGAGCTGTTTTTT.

V is TRBV10-1 and J is TRBJ1-5, with D unresolved. V shed 3 bases and J shed 6 bases, with 9 bases lying between them. This CDR3 has 13 amino acids. CDR1 is WNHNN and CDR2 is SYGVQD in the germline V gene (reference sequence). Written as DNA, the CDR3 is TGCGCCAGCAGTGATCGGGTGGGTCAGCCCCAGCATTTT. Residues: CASSDRVGQPQHF.

This chain uses TRBV7-2 with TRBJ2-6, with a tentative D call TRBD1 (5 bases). The germline V and J ends were trimmed by 4 bases and 4 bases, with 14 bases remaining between them. The CDR3 spans 16 residues. In germline, CDR1 is SGHTA, CDR2 FQGNSA. CDR3 sequence: CASSYPKGQGANVLTF. As DNA, the CDR3 is TGTGCCAGCAGCTACCCCAAGGGGCAAGGGGCCAACGTCCTGACTTTC.

The rearrangement joins TRBV4-1 to TRBJ2-5; D is possibly TRBD2 (6 bases). Germline values: CDR1 MGHRA, CDR2 YSYEKL. Trimming removed 4 bases from V and 2 bases from J, with 17 bases in between. This CDR3 has 16 residues. CDR3 amino acids: CASSPWGSGLQETQYF. In DNA form, the CDR3 reads TGCGCCAGCAGCCCCTGGGGTAGCGGCTTACAAGAGACCCAGTACTTC.

The gene calls are TRBV18 and TRBJ2-5; a possible D gene is TRBD2 (6 bases). The V end was cut by 5 bases, the J end by 0 bases, with 13 bases between. Germline V gene sequence: CDR1 KGHSH, CDR2 LQKENI. The CDR3 spans 15 residues. The CDR3 region is CASSSIGTYQETQYF. As DNA, the CDR3 is TGTGCCAGCTCAAGTATAGGGACTTACCAAGAGACCCAGTACTTC.

The chain combines TRBV2 with TRBJ2-1, with 8 nucleotides matching TRBD1. V shed 10 bases and J 9 bases; nucleotides not matched to a gene: 8. Germline CDR1 and CDR2: SNHLY and FYNNEI. CDR3 length equals 12 residues. CDR3 nucleotides: TGTGCCACCCGAACAGGGGGTAGTGAGCAGTTCTTC. Encoded protein: CATRTGGSEQFF.

The chain couples TRBV6-5 to TRBJ1-5, with a tentative D call TRBD1 (5 bases). Per the germline V gene, CDR1 is MNHEY and CDR2 is SVGAGI. The CDR3 spans 15 residues. The V end lost 5 bases, the J end lost 6 bases, and 17 bases lay between the germline ends. CDR3 sequence (DNA): TGTGCCAGCAGTCCCTCGGGTGGGGGTAGTCAGCCCCAGCATTTT. It specifies CASSPSGGGSQPQHF.

The chain carries TRBV28 and TRBJ2-7, with 7 nucleotides matching TRBD2. The CDR3 totals 12 residues. Germline CDR1 reads MDHEN; CDR2 reads SYDVKM. The V gene end was trimmed by 5 bases and the J gene end by 4 bases; junction bases not matched to a gene: 2. CDR3 nucleotide sequence: TGTGCCAGCAGTGGGGGGGTTTACGAGCAGTACTTC. It codes for CASSGGVYEQYF.

This clone was found once. The chain uses TRBV19 and TRBJ2-3, with TRBD1 identical over 7 bases. The junction had 6 bases not matched to a gene; V was cut back by 5 bases and J by 4 bases. Germline assignment: CDR1 LNHDA and CDR2 SQIVND (reference sequence). The CDR3 loop spans 14 amino acids. The CDR3 region has the DNA TGTGCCAGTAGTCAGAACAGGGGACCAGATACGCAGTATTTT. This translates into CASSQNRGPDTQYF.